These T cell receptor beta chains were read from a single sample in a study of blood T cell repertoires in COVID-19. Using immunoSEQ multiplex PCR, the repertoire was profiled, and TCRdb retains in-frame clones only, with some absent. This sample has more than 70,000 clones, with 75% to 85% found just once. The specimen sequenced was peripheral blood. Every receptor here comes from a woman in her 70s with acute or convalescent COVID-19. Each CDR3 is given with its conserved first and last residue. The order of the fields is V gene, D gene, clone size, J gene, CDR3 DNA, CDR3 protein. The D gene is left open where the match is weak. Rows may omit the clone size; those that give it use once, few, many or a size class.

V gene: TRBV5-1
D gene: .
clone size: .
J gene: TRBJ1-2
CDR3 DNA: TGCGCCAGCAGCTTGGCGGGGGAAAACTATGGCTACACCTTC
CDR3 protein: CASSLAGENYGYTF

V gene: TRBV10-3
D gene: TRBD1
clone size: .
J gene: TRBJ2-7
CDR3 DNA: TGTGCCGTGTCCCGGGACAGGAACGAGCAGTACTTC
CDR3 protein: CAVSRDRNEQYF

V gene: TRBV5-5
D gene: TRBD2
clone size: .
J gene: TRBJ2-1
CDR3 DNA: TGTGCCAGCAGCTTTAGCGGGACCTCCTACAATGAGCAGTTCTTC
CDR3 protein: CASSFSGTSYNEQFF

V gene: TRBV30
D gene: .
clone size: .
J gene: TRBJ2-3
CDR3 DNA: TGTGCCTGGAGTAACAGGGCAGGGGATACGCAGTATTTT
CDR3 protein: CAWSNRAGDTQYF

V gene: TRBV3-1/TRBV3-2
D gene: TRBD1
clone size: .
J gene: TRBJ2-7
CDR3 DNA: TGTGCCAGCAGCCCACGACAGGGGTCCTACGAGCAGTACTTC
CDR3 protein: CASSPRQGSYEQYF

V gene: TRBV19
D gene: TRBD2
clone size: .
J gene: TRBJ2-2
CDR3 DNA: TGTGCCAGTAGTAGGGGAAGACTAGCGGGAGCCACCGGGGAGCTGTTTTTT
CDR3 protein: CASSRGRLAGATGELFF

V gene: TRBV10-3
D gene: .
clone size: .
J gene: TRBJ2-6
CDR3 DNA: TGTGCCATCAGTGACCTCGGGGGAGCTGGGGCCAACGTCCTGACTTTC
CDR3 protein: CAISDLGGAGANVLTF

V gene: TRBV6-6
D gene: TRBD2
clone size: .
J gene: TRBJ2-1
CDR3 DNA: TGTGCCAGCAGTTACTCGAAACTAGCGGGAGGGATTGAGCAGTTCTTC
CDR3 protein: CASSYSKLAGGIEQFF

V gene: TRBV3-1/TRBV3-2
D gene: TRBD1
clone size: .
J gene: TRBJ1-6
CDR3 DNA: TGTGCCAGCAGCCAAGGACAGGGGTGGAATTCACCCCTCCACTTT
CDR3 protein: CASSQGQGWNSPLHF

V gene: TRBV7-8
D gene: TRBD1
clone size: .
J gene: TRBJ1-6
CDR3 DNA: TGTGCCAGCAGCTTGGAGACAGGGATTTCACCCCTCCACTTT
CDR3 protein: CASSLETGISPLHF

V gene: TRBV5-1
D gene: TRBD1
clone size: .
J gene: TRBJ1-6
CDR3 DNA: TGCGCCAGCAGGCCGACAGGGATGCGCTCACCCCTCCACTTT
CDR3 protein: CASRPTGMRSPLHF

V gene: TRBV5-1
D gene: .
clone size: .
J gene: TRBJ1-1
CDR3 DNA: TGCGCCAGCAGCAGCCAGGGGAAGAACACTGAAGCTTTCTTT
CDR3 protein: CASSSQGKNTEAFF

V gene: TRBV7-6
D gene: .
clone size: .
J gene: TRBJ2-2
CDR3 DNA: TGTGCCAGCAGCTTTGCCTGGGCAGGGGTAACCGGGGAGCTGTTTTTT
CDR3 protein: CASSFAWAGVTGELFF

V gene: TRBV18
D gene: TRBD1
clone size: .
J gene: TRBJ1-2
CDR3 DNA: TGTGCCAGCTCACCGGTAGGACAGGGCACTAACTATGGCTACACCTTC
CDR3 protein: CASSPVGQGTNYGYTF

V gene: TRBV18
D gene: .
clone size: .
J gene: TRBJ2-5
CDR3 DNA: TGTGCCAGCTCCCTCGACAGGTTCGAAGAGACCCAGTACTTC
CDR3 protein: CASSLDRFEETQYF

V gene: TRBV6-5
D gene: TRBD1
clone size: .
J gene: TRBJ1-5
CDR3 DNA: TGTGCCAGCAGAAGGGGGACAGGGGGCAATCAGCCCCAGCATTTT
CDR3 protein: CASRRGTGGNQPQHF

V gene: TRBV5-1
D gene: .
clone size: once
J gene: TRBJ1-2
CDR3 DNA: TGCGCCAGCAGCCACCAGGGAGGCCATGGCTACACCTTC
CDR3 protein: CASSHQGGHGYTF

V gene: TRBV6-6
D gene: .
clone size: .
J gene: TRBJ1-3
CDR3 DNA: TGTGCCACCTCGGACAGATTCTTCTCTGGAAACACCATATATTTT
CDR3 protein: CATSDRFFSGNTIYF

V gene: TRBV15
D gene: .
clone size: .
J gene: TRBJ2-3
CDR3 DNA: TGTGCCACCAGCTTTGGGGCGTCTCGCACAGATACGCAGTATTTT
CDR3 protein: CATSFGASRTDTQYF

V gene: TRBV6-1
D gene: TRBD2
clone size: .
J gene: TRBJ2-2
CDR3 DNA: TGTGCCAGCAGTGAACTAGCGGGAGCCCTCGGCGGGGAGCTGTTTTTT
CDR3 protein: CASSELAGALGGELFF

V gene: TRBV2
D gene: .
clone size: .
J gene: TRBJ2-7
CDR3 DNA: TGTGCCAGCAGTGCGAGGGTTAGCTCCTACGAGCAGTACTTC
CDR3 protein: CASSARVSSYEQYF

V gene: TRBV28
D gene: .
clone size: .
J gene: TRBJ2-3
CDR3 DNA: TGTGCCAGCAGTTTATTTCAGGGAACAGATACGCAGTATTTT
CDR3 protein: CASSLFQGTDTQYF

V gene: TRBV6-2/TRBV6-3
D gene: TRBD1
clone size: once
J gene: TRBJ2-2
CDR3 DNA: TGTGCCAGCAGTTACCCTACAGGGGGCATGAACACCGGGGAGCTGTTTTTT
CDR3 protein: CASSYPTGGMNTGELFF

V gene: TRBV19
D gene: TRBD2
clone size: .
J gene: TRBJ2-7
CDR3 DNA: TGTGCCACCGCTAGAAGGGAGGGAATCCCCTCCGAGCAGTACTTC
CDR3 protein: CATARREGIPSEQYF

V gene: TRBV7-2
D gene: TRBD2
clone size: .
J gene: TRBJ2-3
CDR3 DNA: TGTGCCAGCAGCCAAACTAGCGGGGGGGGATATACGCAGTATTTT
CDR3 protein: CASSQTSGGGYTQYF

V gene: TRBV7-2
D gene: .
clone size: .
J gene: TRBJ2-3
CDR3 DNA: TGTGCCAGCAGCTTAGGGCCAGGGGGGTACGATACGCAGTATTTT
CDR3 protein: CASSLGPGGYDTQYF

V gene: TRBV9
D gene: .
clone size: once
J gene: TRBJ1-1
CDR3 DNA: TGTGCCAGCACCCCGGCGGGCAGGAACACTGAAGCTTTCTTT
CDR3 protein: CASTPAGRNTEAFF

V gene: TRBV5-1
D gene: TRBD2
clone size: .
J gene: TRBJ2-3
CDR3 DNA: TGCGCCAGCAGGTCCGGACTAGCCAGCACAGATACGCAGTATTTT
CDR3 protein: CASRSGLASTDTQYF

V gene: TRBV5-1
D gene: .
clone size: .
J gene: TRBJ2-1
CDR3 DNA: TGCGCCAGCAGAGCGACCTCCTACAATGAGCAGTTCTTC
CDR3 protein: CASRATSYNEQFF

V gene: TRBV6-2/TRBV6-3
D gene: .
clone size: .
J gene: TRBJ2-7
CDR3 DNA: TGTGCCAGCAGTTACACAGGACGGCCCAATCGATTTAGCTCCTACGAGCAGTACTTC
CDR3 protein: CASSYTGRPNRFSSYEQYF

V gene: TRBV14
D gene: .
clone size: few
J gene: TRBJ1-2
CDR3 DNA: TGTGCCAGCAGCCAAGCCCGAGTGTATGGCTACACCTTC
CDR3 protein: CASSQARVYGYTF

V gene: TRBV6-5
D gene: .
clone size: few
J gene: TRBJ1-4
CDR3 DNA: TGTGCCAGCGCGCGGGGGCGGGGTGAAAAACTGTTTTTT
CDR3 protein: CASARGRGEKLFF

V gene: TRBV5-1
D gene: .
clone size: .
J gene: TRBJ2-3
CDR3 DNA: TGCGCCAGCAGCTTGGATGCCGGGACAGATACGCAGTATTTT
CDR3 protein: CASSLDAGTDTQYF

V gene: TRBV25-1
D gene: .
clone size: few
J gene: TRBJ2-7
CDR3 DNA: TGTGCCAGCAGTGATTACTACGAGCAGTACTTC
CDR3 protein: CASSDYYEQYF

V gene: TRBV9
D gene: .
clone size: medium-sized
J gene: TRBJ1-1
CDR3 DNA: TGTGCCAGCAGCGTAGTTGAGGGCACTGAAGCTTTCTTT
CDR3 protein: CASSVVEGTEAFF

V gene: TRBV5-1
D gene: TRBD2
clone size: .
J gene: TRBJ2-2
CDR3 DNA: TGCGCCAGCAGCCGGGGACTAGCGGGAGGGCCTGGCGGGGAGCTGTTTTTT
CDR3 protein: CASSRGLAGGPGGELFF